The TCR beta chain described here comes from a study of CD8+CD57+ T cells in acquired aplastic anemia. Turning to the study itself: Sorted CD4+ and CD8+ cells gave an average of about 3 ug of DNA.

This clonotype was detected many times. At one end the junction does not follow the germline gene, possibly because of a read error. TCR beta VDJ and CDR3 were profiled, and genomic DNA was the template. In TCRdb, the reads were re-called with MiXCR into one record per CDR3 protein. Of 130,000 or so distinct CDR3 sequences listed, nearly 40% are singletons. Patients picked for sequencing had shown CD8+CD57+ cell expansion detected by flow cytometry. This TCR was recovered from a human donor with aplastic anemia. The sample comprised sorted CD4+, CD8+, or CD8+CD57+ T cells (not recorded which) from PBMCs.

Here the CDR3 reads CASSLGTGYGYTF. DNA for the CDR3: TGTGCCAGCAGCTTAGGGACGGGTTATGGCTACACCTTC. This chain links TRBV12-3 or TRBV12-4 with TRBJ1-2; maybe TRBD1 (5 bases). The CDR3 has 13 residues.